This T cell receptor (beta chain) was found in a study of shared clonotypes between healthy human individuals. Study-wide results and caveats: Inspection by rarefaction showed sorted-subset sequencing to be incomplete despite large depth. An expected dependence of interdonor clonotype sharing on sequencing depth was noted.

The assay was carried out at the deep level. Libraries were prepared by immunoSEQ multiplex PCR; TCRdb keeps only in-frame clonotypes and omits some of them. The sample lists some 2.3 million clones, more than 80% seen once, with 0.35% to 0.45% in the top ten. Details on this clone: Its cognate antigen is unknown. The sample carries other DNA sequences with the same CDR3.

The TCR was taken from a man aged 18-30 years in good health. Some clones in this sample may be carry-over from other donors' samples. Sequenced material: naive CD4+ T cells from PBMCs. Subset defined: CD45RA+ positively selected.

CDR3 in amino acids: CASRLAETQYF. The CDR3 DNA follows: TGTGCCAGCAGACTAGCAGAGACCCAGTACTTC. This chain links TRBV2 with TRBJ2-5, with D maybe TRBD2 (6 bases). Trimming took 6 bases from V and 4 from J, leaving 6 bases between them. From germline, CDR1 is SNHLY and CDR2 FYNNEI. CDR3 length: 11 residues. Based on the CDR3 plus reference TRBV2 and TRBJ2-5, the full variable domain is EPEVTQTPSHQVTQMGQEVILRCVPISNHLYFYWYRQILGQKVEFLVSFYNNEISEKSEIFDDQFSVERPDGSNFTLKIRSTKLEDSAMYFCASRLAETQYFGPGTRLLVL.